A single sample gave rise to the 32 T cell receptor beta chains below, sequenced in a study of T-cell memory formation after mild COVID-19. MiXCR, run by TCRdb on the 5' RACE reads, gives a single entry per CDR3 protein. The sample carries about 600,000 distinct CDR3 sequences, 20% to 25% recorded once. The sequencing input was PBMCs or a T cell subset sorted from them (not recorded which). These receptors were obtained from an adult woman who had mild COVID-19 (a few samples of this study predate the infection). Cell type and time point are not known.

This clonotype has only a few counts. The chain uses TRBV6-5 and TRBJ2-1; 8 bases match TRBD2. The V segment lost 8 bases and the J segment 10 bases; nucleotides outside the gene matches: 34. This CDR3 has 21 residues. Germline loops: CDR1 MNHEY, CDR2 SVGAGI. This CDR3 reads CASPNCRGGEEPGLGVREQFF. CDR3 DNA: TGTGCCAGCCCGAATTGTCGGGGGGGAGAGGAGCCGGGACTAGGGGTCAGGGAGCAGTTCTTC.

This CDR3 reads CASSPGGTGLTDTQYF. The DNA for the CDR3 is TGCGCCAGCAGCCCCGGGGGGACAGGGCTCACAGATACGCAGTATTTT. The rearrangement links TRBV5-1 to TRBJ2-3; TRBD1 aligns across 9 bases. This CDR3 spans 16 amino acids. CDR1 and CDR2 from the germline V gene are SGHRS and YFSETQ. The junction had 8 bases not matched to a gene; V was cut back by 4 bases and J by 2 bases.

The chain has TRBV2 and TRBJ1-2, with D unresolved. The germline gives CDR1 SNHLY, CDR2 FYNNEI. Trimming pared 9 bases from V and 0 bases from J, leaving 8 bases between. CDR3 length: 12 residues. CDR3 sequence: CASQEANYGYTF. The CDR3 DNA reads TGTGCCAGTCAGGAAGCTAACTATGGCTACACCTTC.

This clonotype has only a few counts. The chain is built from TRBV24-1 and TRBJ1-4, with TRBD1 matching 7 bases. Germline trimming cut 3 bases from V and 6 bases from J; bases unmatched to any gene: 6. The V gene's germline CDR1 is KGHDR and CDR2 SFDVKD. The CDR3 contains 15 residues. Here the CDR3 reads CATSDGTEKYEKLFF. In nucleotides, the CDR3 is TGTGCCACCAGTGATGGGACAGAGAAATATGAAAAACTGTTTTTT.

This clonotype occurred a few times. The CDR3 coding sequence is TGCAGTGCTAGAGATCGGGGGGGGCTGGCCTCCTACAATGAGCAGTTCTTC. This codes for CSARDRGGLASYNEQFF. The V and J genes are TRBV20-1 and TRBJ2-1; 8 bases align to TRBD2. The CDR3 runs to 17 residues. Trimming removed 0 bases from V and 0 bases from J; junction bases left unmatched: 7. From germline, CDR1 is DFQATT and CDR2 SNEGSKA (reference sequence).

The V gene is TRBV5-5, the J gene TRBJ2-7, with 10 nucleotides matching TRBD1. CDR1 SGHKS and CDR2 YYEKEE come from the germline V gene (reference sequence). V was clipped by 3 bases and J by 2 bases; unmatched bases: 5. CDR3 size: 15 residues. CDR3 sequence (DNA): TGTGCCAGCAGCTCTGACAGGGGGCGGACCTACGAGCAGTACTTC. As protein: CASSSDRGRTYEQYF. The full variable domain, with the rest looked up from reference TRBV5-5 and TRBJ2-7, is DAGVTQSPTHLIKTRGQQVTLRCSPISGHKSVSWYQQVLGQGPQFIFQYYEKEERGRGNFPDRFSARQFPNYSSELNVNALLLGDSALYLCASSSDRGRTYEQYFGPGTRLTVT.

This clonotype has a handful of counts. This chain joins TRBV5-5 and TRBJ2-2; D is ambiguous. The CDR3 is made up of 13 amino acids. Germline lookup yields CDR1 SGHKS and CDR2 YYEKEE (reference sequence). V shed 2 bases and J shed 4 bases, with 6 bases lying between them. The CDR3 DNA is TGTGCCAGCAGCTTCGCAGGCACCGGGGAGCTGTTTTTT. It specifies CASSFAGTGELFF. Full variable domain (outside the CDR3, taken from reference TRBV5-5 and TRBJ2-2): DAGVTQSPTHLIKTRGQQVTLRCSPISGHKSVSWYQQVLGQGPQFIFQYYEKEERGRGNFPDRFSARQFPNYSSELNVNALLLGDSALYLCASSFAGTGELFFGEGSRLTVL.

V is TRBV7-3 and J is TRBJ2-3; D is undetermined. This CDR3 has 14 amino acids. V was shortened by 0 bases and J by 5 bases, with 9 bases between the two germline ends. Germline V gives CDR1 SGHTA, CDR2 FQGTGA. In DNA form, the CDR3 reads TGTGCCAGCAGCTTAACCCCTTTTGGAGATACGCAGTATTTT. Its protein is CASSLTPFGDTQYF.

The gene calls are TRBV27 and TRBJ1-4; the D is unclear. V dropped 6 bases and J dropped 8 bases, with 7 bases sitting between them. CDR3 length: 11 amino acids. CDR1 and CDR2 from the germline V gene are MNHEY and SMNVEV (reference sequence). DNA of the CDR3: TGTGCCAGCAGGGATAGAGAAAAACTGTTTTTT. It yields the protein CASRDREKLFF. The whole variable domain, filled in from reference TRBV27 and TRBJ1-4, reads EAQVTQNPRYLITVTGKKLTVTCSQNMNHEYMSWYRQDPGLGLRQIYYSMNVEVTDKGDVPEGYKVSRKEKRNFPLILESPSPNQTSLYFCASRDREKLFFGSGTQLSVL.

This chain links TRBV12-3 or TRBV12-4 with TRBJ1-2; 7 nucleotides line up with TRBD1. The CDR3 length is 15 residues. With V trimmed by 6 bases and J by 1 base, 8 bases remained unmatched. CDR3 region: CASSPDRILNYGYTF. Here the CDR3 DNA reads TGTGCCAGCAGCCCGGACAGGATCCTTAACTATGGCTACACCTTC.

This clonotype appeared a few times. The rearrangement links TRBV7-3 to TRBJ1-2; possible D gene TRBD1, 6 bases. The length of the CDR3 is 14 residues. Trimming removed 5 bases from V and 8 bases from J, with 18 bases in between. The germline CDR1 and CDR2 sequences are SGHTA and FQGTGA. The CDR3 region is CASSLSGTRGGYTF. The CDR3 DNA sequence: TGTGCCAGCAGCCTCTCCGGGACAAGAGGGGGCTACACCTTC.

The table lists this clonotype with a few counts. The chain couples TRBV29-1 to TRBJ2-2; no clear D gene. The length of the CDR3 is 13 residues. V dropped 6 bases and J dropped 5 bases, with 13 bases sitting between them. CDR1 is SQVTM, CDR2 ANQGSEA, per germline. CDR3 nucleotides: TGCAGCGTCAGTGGGTGGTCGACCGGGGAGCTGTTTTTT. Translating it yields CSVSGWSTGELFF.

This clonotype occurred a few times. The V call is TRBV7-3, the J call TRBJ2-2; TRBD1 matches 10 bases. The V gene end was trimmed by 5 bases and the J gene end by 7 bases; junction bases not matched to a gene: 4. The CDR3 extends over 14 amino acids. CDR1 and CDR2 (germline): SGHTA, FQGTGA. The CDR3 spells CASSRDRGHGELFF. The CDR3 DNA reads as TGTGCCAGCAGCCGGGACAGGGGACACGGGGAGCTGTTTTTT.

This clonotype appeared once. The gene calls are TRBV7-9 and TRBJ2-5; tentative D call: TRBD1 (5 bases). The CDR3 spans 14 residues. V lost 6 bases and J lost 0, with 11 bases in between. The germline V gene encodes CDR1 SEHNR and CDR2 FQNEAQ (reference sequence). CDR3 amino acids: CASRDISYQETQYF. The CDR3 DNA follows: TGTGCCAGCAGGGACATCTCGTACCAAGAGACCCAGTACTTC.

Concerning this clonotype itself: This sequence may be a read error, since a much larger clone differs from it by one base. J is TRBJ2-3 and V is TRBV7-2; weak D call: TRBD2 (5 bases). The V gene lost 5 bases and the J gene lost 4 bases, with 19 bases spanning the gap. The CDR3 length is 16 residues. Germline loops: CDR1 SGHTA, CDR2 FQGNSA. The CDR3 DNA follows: TGTGCCAGCAGCCTCCCTTTGCGGGCGCTTGCAGATACGCAGTATTTT. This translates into CASSLPLRALADTQYF.

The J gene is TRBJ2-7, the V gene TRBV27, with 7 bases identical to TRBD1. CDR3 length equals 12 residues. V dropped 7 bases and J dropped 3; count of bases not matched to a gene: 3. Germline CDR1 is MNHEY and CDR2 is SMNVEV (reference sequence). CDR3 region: CASMTGSYEQYF. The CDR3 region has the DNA TGTGCCAGCATGACAGGGAGCTACGAGCAGTACTTC.

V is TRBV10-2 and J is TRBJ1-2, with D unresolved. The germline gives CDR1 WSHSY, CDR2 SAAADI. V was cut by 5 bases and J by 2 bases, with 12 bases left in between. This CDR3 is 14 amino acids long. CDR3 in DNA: TGCGCCAGCAGTCCCCAGGCCGTCAACTATGGCTACACCTTC. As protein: CASSPQAVNYGYTF.

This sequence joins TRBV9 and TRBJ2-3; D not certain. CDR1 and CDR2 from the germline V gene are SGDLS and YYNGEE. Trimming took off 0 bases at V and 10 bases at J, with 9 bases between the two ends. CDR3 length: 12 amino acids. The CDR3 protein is CASSVVNGAQYF. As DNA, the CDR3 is TGTGCCAGCAGCGTAGTAAATGGTGCGCAGTATTTT.

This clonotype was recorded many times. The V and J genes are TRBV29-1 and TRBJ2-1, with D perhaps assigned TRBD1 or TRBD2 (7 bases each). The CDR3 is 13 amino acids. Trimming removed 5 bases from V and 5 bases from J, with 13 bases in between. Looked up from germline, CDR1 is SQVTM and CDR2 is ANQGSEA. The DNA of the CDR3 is TGCAGCGTTTACCCAGGGGGGGACAATGAGCAGTTCTTC. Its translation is CSVYPGGDNEQFF.

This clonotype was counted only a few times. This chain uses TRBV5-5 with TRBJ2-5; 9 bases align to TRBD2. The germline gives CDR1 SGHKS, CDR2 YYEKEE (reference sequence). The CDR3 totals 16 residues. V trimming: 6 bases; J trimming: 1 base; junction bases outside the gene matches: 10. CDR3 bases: TGTGCCAGCAAGGACAGCGGGGGGCGAACCCAAGAGACCCAGTACTTC. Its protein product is CASKDSGGRTQETQYF.

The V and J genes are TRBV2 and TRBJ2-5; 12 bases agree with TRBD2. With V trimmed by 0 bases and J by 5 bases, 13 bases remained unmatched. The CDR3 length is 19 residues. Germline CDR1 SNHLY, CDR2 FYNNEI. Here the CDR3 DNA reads TGTGCCAGCAGTGAAGCGATGACTAGCGGGAGCGCGGGGGGTGAGACCCAGTACTTC. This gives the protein CASSEAMTSGSAGGETQYF.

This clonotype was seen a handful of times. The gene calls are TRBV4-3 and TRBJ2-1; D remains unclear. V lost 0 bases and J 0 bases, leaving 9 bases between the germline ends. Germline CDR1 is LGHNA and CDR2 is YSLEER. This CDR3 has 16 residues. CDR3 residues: CASSQDTIGSYNEQFF. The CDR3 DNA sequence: TGCGCCAGCAGCCAAGATACAATAGGCTCCTACAATGAGCAGTTCTTC.

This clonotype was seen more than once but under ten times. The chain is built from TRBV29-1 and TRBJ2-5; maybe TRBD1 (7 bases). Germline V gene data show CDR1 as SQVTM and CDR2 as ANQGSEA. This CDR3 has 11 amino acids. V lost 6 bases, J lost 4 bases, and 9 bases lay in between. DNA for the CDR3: TGCAGCGTCCAGGGGGGAGAGACCCAGTACTTC. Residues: CSVQGGETQYF.

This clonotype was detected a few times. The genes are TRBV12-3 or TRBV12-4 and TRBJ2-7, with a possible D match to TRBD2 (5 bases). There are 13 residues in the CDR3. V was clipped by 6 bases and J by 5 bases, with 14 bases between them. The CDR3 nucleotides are TGTGCCAGCAGGGGTACTAGTAACCACGAGCAGTACTTC. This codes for CASRGTSNHEQYF.

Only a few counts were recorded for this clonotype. CDR3 amino acids: CASSLSFAGGQETQYF. The CDR3 bases are TGCGCCAGCAGCTTGAGTTTTGCGGGGGGGCAAGAGACCCAGTACTTC. The chain uses TRBV5-1 and TRBJ2-5, with TRBD2 matching 9 bases. The V and J ends lost 1 base and 2 bases, in that order; junction bases with no gene match: 6. This CDR3 is 16 amino acids long. The germline CDR1 and CDR2 sequences are SGHRS and YFSETQ.

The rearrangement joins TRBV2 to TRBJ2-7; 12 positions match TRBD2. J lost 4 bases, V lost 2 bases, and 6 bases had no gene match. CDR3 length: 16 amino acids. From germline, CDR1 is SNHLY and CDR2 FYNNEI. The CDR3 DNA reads TGTGCCAGCAGTGAACGTACTAGCGGGAGGAGTTACGAGCAGTACTTC. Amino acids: CASSERTSGRSYEQYF.

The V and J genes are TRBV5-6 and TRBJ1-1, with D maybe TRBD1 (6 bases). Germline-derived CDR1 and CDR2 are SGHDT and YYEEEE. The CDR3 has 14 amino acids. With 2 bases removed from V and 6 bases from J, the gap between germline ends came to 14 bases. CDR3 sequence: CASSFEGGGPEAFF. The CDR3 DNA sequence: TGTGCCAGCAGCTTCGAGGGGGGAGGCCCTGAAGCTTTCTTT.

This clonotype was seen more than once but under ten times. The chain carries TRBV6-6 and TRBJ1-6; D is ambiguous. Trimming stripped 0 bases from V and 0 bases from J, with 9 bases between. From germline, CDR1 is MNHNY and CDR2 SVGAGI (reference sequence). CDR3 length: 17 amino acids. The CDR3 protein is CASSYSRVSSYNSPLHF. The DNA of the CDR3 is TGTGCCAGCAGTTACTCTAGGGTCAGCTCCTATAATTCACCCCTCCACTTT.

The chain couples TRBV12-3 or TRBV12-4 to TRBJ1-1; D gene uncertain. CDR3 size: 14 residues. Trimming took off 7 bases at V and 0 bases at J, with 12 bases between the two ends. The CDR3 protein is CASTPYLVNTEAFF. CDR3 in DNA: TGTGCCAGCACCCCGTACCTTGTGAACACTGAAGCTTTCTTT.

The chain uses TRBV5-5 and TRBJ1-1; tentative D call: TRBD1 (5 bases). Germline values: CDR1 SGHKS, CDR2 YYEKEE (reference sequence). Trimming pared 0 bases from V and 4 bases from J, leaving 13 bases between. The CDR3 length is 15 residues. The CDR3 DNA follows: TGTGCCAGCAGCTTGGCTCAGGCAGGGAGCACTGAAGCTTTCTTT. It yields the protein CASSLAQAGSTEAFF.

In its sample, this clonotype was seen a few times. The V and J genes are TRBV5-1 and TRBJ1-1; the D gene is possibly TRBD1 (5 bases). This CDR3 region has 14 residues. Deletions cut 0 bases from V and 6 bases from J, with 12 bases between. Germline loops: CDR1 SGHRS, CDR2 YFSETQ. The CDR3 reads CASSLEDSQAEAFF. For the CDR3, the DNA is TGCGCCAGCAGCTTGGAAGACAGCCAGGCTGAAGCTTTCTTT.

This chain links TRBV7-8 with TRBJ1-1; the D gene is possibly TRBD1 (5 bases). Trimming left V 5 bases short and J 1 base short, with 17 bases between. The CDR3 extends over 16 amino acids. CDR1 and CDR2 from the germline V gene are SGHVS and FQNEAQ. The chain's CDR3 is CASSAGLWGTNTEAFF. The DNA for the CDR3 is TGTGCCAGCAGCGCAGGGCTCTGGGGCACGAACACTGAAGCTTTCTTT.